These T cell receptor beta chains were read from a single sample in a study of T cell responses to AZD1222 COVID-19 vaccine. TCRdb's table, derived via immunoSEQ multiplex PCR, lists solely in-frame clones and lacks some. The table shows 150,000 to 200,000 clones, with approximately 90% occurring only once. The input for sequencing was peripheral blood, taken on day 0 of AZD1222 vaccination. Every receptor here comes from an adult in good health. CDR3s include the opening cysteine and the closing phenylalanine or tryptophan. A D gene is named only where the DNA matches it firmly. Size values are once, few and many counts, or a class for expanded clones, and some rows have none.

d_gene: .
j_gene: TRBJ1-6
abundance: .
v_gene: TRBV5-1
CDR3aa: CASSLAGVNNSPLHF
CDR3nt: TGCGCCAGCAGCTTGGCGGGGGTAAATAATTCACCCCTCCACTTT

d_gene: TRBD2
j_gene: TRBJ2-2
abundance: .
v_gene: TRBV9
CDR3aa: CASSVTSANTGELFF
CDR3nt: TGTGCCAGCAGCGTAACTAGCGCGAACACCGGGGAGCTGTTTTTT

d_gene: .
j_gene: TRBJ1-1
abundance: .
v_gene: TRBV5-1
CDR3aa: CASRQAYQGRNTEAFF
CDR3nt: TGCGCCAGCAGGCAAGCGTACCAGGGGAGGAACACTGAAGCTTTCTTT

d_gene: .
j_gene: TRBJ2-7
abundance: .
v_gene: TRBV18
CDR3aa: CASSPPRDRPGFYEQYF
CDR3nt: TGTGCCAGCTCACCACCGAGGGACCGACCGGGCTTCTACGAGCAGTACTTC

d_gene: TRBD2
j_gene: TRBJ2-5
abundance: .
v_gene: TRBV28
CDR3aa: CASRPTGGGQTQYF
CDR3nt: TGTGCCAGCAGGCCCACGGGAGGAGGGCAGACCCAGTACTTC

d_gene: TRBD1
j_gene: TRBJ2-1
abundance: once
v_gene: TRBV11-3
CDR3aa: CASSLGSTGQYNEQFF
CDR3nt: TGTGCCAGCAGCTTAGGTTCAACGGGACAGTACAATGAGCAGTTCTTC

d_gene: .
j_gene: TRBJ1-5
abundance: .
v_gene: TRBV13
CDR3aa: CASSQQGVGQPQHF
CDR3nt: TGTGCCAGCAGCCAACAGGGTGTAGGTCAGCCCCAGCATTTT

d_gene: TRBD1
j_gene: TRBJ1-5
abundance: .
v_gene: TRBV2
CDR3aa: CASSEERGGAQPQHF
CDR3nt: TGTGCCAGCAGTGAAGAGAGAGGGGGCGCTCAGCCCCAGCATTTT

d_gene: .
j_gene: TRBJ2-2
abundance: .
v_gene: TRBV5-1
CDR3aa: CASSLSPAGTDTGELFF
CDR3nt: TGCGCCAGCAGCTTGTCTCCAGCCGGGACGGACACCGGGGAGCTGTTTTTT

d_gene: TRBD1
j_gene: TRBJ2-7
abundance: .
v_gene: TRBV5-1
CDR3aa: CASSLTQGSYEQYF
CDR3nt: TGCGCCAGCAGCTTGACACAGGGGAGCTACGAGCAGTACTTC

d_gene: .
j_gene: TRBJ1-2
abundance: .
v_gene: TRBV28
CDR3aa: CASSFRQNYGYTF
CDR3nt: TGTGCCAGCAGTTTTCGACAGAACTATGGCTACACCTTC

d_gene: .
j_gene: TRBJ2-2
abundance: .
v_gene: TRBV29-1
CDR3aa: CSVGKGGANTGELFF
CDR3nt: TGCAGCGTTGGGAAAGGGGGGGCGAACACCGGGGAGCTGTTTTTT

d_gene: .
j_gene: TRBJ1-1
abundance: few
v_gene: TRBV10-2
CDR3aa: CASSVNGNTEAFF
CDR3nt: TGCGCCAGCAGTGTCAATGGGAACACTGAAGCTTTCTTT

d_gene: TRBD2
j_gene: TRBJ2-1
abundance: once
v_gene: TRBV12-5
CDR3aa: CASGSGLASDEQFF
CDR3nt: TGTGCTAGTGGTTCGGGACTAGCAAGTGATGAGCAGTTCTTC

d_gene: TRBD2
j_gene: TRBJ2-2
abundance: .
v_gene: TRBV27
CDR3aa: CASRDPIAGGLWNTGELFF
CDR3nt: TGTGCCAGCAGGGACCCAATAGCGGGAGGGTTGTGGAACACCGGGGAGCTGTTTTTT

d_gene: .
j_gene: TRBJ1-2
abundance: .
v_gene: TRBV3-1/TRBV3-2
CDR3aa: CASSQDPNLYGYTF
CDR3nt: TGTGCCAGCAGCCAAGACCCCAATCTCTATGGCTACACCTTC

d_gene: TRBD2
j_gene: TRBJ2-7
abundance: .
v_gene: TRBV28
CDR3aa: CASRTASGTYEQYF
CDR3nt: TGTGCCAGCAGGACAGCTAGCGGGACGTACGAGCAGTACTTC

d_gene: .
j_gene: TRBJ1-5
abundance: .
v_gene: TRBV6-5
CDR3aa: CASSYSANQPQHF
CDR3nt: TGTGCCAGCAGTTACTCGGCAAATCAGCCCCAGCATTTT

d_gene: .
j_gene: TRBJ2-2
abundance: .
v_gene: TRBV27
CDR3aa: CASSLAGLGTGELFF
CDR3nt: TGTGCCAGCAGTTTAGCGGGGCTTGGCACCGGGGAGCTGTTTTTT

d_gene: TRBD1
j_gene: TRBJ1-6
abundance: once
v_gene: TRBV30
CDR3aa: CAWSVQGASPLHF
CDR3nt: TGTGCCTGGAGTGTCCAGGGGGCTTCACCCCTCCACTTT

d_gene: .
j_gene: TRBJ1-1
abundance: once
v_gene: TRBV12-5
CDR3aa: CASGPLGGMNTEAFF
CDR3nt: TGTGCTAGTGGTCCCCTCGGGGGGATGAACACTGAAGCTTTCTTT

d_gene: .
j_gene: TRBJ2-1
abundance: .
v_gene: TRBV10-1
CDR3aa: CASSTGAPPNEQFF
CDR3nt: TGCGCCAGCAGTACGGGGGCGCCCCCCAATGAGCAGTTCTTC

d_gene: .
j_gene: TRBJ1-3
abundance: .
v_gene: TRBV2
CDR3aa: CASSEMGASGNTIYF
CDR3nt: TGTGCCAGCAGTGAAATGGGGGCGTCTGGAAACACCATATATTTT

d_gene: .
j_gene: TRBJ2-3
abundance: .
v_gene: TRBV7-8
CDR3aa: CASSVPLGWTDTQYF
CDR3nt: TGTGCCAGCAGCGTACCCCTGGGGTGGACAGATACGCAGTATTTT

d_gene: TRBD1
j_gene: TRBJ1-3
abundance: .
v_gene: TRBV11-2
CDR3aa: CASSLADRVFGNTIYF
CDR3nt: TGTGCCAGCAGCTTAGCGGACAGGGTATTTGGAAACACCATATATTTT

d_gene: .
j_gene: TRBJ2-3
abundance: .
v_gene: TRBV27
CDR3aa: CASSLGSLDTQYF
CDR3nt: TGTGCCAGCAGTTTAGGGAGTCTCGATACGCAGTATTTT

d_gene: .
j_gene: TRBJ1-1
abundance: .
v_gene: TRBV5-1
CDR3aa: CASSLAENTEAFF
CDR3nt: TGCGCCAGCAGCTTGGCAGAGAACACTGAAGCTTTCTTT

d_gene: .
j_gene: TRBJ1-6
abundance: few
v_gene: TRBV5-1
CDR3aa: CASSLSGRGNSPLHF
CDR3nt: TGCGCCAGCAGCTTGTCGGGCAGGGGAAATTCACCCCTCCACTTT

d_gene: TRBD2
j_gene: TRBJ2-1
abundance: .
v_gene: TRBV19
CDR3aa: CASRLAGPGDEQFF
CDR3nt: TGTGCCAGTAGACTAGCGGGACCCGGGGATGAGCAGTTCTTC

d_gene: .
j_gene: TRBJ1-2
abundance: .
v_gene: TRBV28
CDR3aa: CASNSVNYGYTF
CDR3nt: TGTGCCAGCAATAGCGTTAACTATGGCTACACCTTC

d_gene: TRBD2
j_gene: TRBJ2-3
abundance: .
v_gene: TRBV7-8
CDR3aa: CASSLEEGRGTDTQYF
CDR3nt: TGTGCCAGCAGCTTAGAGGAGGGGAGGGGCACAGATACGCAGTATTTT

d_gene: .
j_gene: TRBJ2-3
abundance: .
v_gene: TRBV27
CDR3aa: CASSFGQGTDTQYF
CDR3nt: TGTGCCAGCAGTTTTGGTCAGGGAACAGATACGCAGTATTTT

d_gene: .
j_gene: TRBJ2-3
abundance: once
v_gene: TRBV5-5
CDR3aa: CASSGELEGLIDTQYF
CDR3nt: TGTGCCAGCAGCGGGGAATTGGAGGGCCTCATAGATACGCAGTATTTT

d_gene: TRBD1
j_gene: TRBJ1-1
abundance: .
v_gene: TRBV19
CDR3aa: CASSFPGGTEAFF
CDR3nt: TGTGCCAGTAGTTTCCCAGGGGGCACTGAAGCTTTCTTT

d_gene: .
j_gene: TRBJ1-1
abundance: .
v_gene: TRBV28
CDR3aa: CASTSGRANTEAFF
CDR3nt: TGTGCCAGCACCTCGGGCAGGGCGAACACTGAAGCTTTCTTT

d_gene: TRBD2
j_gene: TRBJ2-7
abundance: .
v_gene: TRBV28
CDR3aa: CASTQLAGTYEQYF
CDR3nt: TGTGCCAGCACTCAACTAGCGGGCACCTACGAGCAGTACTTC

d_gene: TRBD1
j_gene: TRBJ2-1
abundance: .
v_gene: TRBV7-3
CDR3aa: CASSDRGPYNEQFF
CDR3nt: TGTGCCAGCAGTGACAGGGGGCCCTACAATGAGCAGTTCTTC

d_gene: .
j_gene: TRBJ1-2
abundance: .
v_gene: TRBV12-3/TRBV12-4
CDR3aa: CASRPDSYGYTF
CDR3nt: TGTGCCAGCAGACCAGACAGTTATGGCTACACCTTC

d_gene: .
j_gene: TRBJ1-1
abundance: .
v_gene: TRBV2
CDR3aa: CASDRTDLYTEAFF
CDR3nt: TGTGCCAGTGACCGGACGGACTTGTACACTGAAGCTTTCTTT

d_gene: .
j_gene: TRBJ1-2
abundance: .
v_gene: TRBV30
CDR3aa: CAWGGPLGDYGYTF
CDR3nt: TGTGCCTGGGGAGGACCCCTGGGAGACTATGGCTACACCTTC

d_gene: TRBD1
j_gene: TRBJ2-7
abundance: .
v_gene: TRBV28
CDR3aa: CASSHRGLSYEQYF
CDR3nt: TGTGCCAGCAGTCACAGGGGGTTATCCTACGAGCAGTACTTC

d_gene: TRBD1
j_gene: TRBJ1-2
abundance: .
v_gene: TRBV7-8
CDR3aa: CASSFNRGGYGYTF
CDR3nt: TGTGCCAGCAGTTTTAACAGGGGCGGCTATGGCTACACCTTC

d_gene: .
j_gene: TRBJ1-3
abundance: .
v_gene: TRBV7-2
CDR3aa: CASSLAGPISGNTIYF
CDR3nt: TGTGCCAGCAGCTTAGCGGGGCCCATCTCTGGAAACACCATATATTTT

d_gene: .
j_gene: TRBJ1-2
abundance: .
v_gene: TRBV24-1
CDR3aa: CATSESRDGYTF
CDR3nt: TGTGCCACCAGTGAGTCCCGTGATGGCTACACCTTC

d_gene: .
j_gene: TRBJ1-5
abundance: .
v_gene: TRBV28
CDR3aa: CASTKTGTSNQPQHF
CDR3nt: TGTGCCAGCACTAAAACAGGGACCAGCAATCAGCCCCAGCATTTT

d_gene: .
j_gene: TRBJ2-5
abundance: .
v_gene: TRBV7-2
CDR3aa: CASSSLAYGTQYF
CDR3nt: TGTGCCAGCAGCTCTCTAGCATACGGGACCCAGTACTTC

d_gene: TRBD1
j_gene: TRBJ2-1
abundance: .
v_gene: TRBV5-5
CDR3aa: CASSFMGTGAYNEQFF
CDR3nt: TGTGCCAGCAGCTTTATGGGGACAGGGGCCTACAATGAGCAGTTCTTC

d_gene: TRBD2
j_gene: TRBJ2-1
abundance: .
v_gene: TRBV11-1
CDR3aa: CASRGRESVYNEQFF
CDR3nt: TGTGCCAGCAGAGGGCGGGAGTCGGTTTACAATGAGCAGTTCTTC

d_gene: .
j_gene: TRBJ1-1
abundance: .
v_gene: TRBV7-9
CDR3aa: CASSLKRLTEAFF
CDR3nt: TGTGCCAGCAGCTTAAAAAGGCTTACTGAAGCTTTCTTT

d_gene: TRBD1
j_gene: TRBJ1-4
abundance: .
v_gene: TRBV6-5
CDR3aa: CASSYRQGFEGLFF
CDR3nt: TGTGCCAGCAGTTACCGACAGGGGTTTGAGGGACTGTTTTTT

d_gene: .
j_gene: TRBJ2-7
abundance: .
v_gene: TRBV4-2
CDR3aa: CASSQDQSREQYF
CDR3nt: TGTGCCAGCAGCCAAGATCAGAGTAGGGAGCAGTACTTC

d_gene: .
j_gene: TRBJ2-2
abundance: .
v_gene: TRBV15
CDR3aa: CATSSGTSTGELFF
CDR3nt: TGTGCCACCAGCAGTGGGACATCCACCGGGGAGCTGTTTTTT

d_gene: TRBD1
j_gene: TRBJ1-5
abundance: .
v_gene: TRBV7-9
CDR3aa: CASRPTGDDESNQPQHF
CDR3nt: TGTGCCAGCAGGCCGACAGGGGACGATGAGAGCAATCAGCCCCAGCATTTT

d_gene: .
j_gene: TRBJ2-1
abundance: .
v_gene: TRBV3-1/TRBV3-2
CDR3aa: CASSQPPNEQFF
CDR3nt: TGTGCCAGCAGCCAACCACCCAATGAGCAGTTCTTC

d_gene: .
j_gene: TRBJ2-2
abundance: .
v_gene: TRBV5-1
CDR3aa: CASAGPIKTGELFF
CDR3nt: TGCGCCAGCGCCGGGCCAATCAAAACCGGGGAGCTGTTTTTT